Presented here are 27 T cell receptor beta chains from one specimen sequenced in a study of regulatory T cells in long-lasting Graves disease. Time point denoted: newly diagnosed GD, antithyroid drugs for less than 3 months. Construction of the TCR library relied on RNA isolated from PBMCs. Libraries of TCR beta came from iRepertoire HTBI primers plus Arm-PCR of CDR3 regions. TCRdb reanalysed the multiplex PCR reads using MiXCR and keeps one entry per CDR3 protein. This sample has about 350,000 distinct CDR3 sequences, with around 15% found just once. These data also featured in a second study, about T cells in Graves' hyperthyroidism and ophthalmopathy.

The source was peripheral blood mononuclear cells (PBMCs), collected at new diagnosis, from a patient treated with antithyroid drugs. The receptors here all came from a woman between 18 and 29 years old with Graves disease.

Notes on this clonotype: This likely reflects a read error, since a far larger clone is one base away. This chain links TRBV3-1 with TRBJ2-1, with D perhaps TRBD1 (5 bases). Germline assignment: CDR1 LGHDT and CDR2 YNNKEL (reference sequence). CDR3 size: 13 residues. V lost 6 bases to trimming and J lost 10 bases, with 16 bases between them. The CDR3 sequence: CASSPNSGYEQFF. Here the CDR3 DNA reads TGTGCCAGCAGTCCTAACTCAGGGTACGAGCAGTTCTTC.

This clonotype was recorded at least ten times. V is TRBV11-2 and J is TRBJ1-1; D is undetermined. V lost 0 bases and J 5 bases, leaving 13 bases between the germline ends. Looked up from germline, CDR1 is SGHAT and CDR2 is FQNNGV. The CDR3 runs to 15 residues. In nucleotides, the CDR3 is TGTGCCAGCAGCTTAGATGGGAGGGCAGAGACTGAAGCTTTCTTT. It yields the protein CASSLDGRAETEAFF.

This clonotype was detected ten times or more. This chain connects TRBV7-3 to TRBJ2-1; TRBD1 aligns across 11 bases. The germline V gene has CDR1 SGHTA and CDR2 FQGTGA. The CDR3 covers 14 residues. Trimming took 5 bases from V and 9 from J; bases not matched to a gene: 6. The CDR3 is CASSPGTGGGEQFF. CDR3 DNA sequence: TGTGCCAGCAGCCCCGGGACAGGGGGGGGTGAGCAGTTCTTC.

This clonotype appeared once. This rearrangement joins TRBV30 to TRBJ1-1; the D is unclear. CDR3 length equals 11 residues. The germline V gene encodes CDR1 GTSNPN and CDR2 SVGIG (reference sequence). V was shortened by 0 bases and J by 6 bases, with 5 bases between the two germline ends. CDR3 nucleotide sequence: TGTGCCTGGAGTGTACTCTCTGAAGCTTTCTTT. Its protein product is CAWSVLSEAFF.

The table lists this clonotype with a few counts. The V and J genes are TRBV2 and TRBJ1-1; D is possibly TRBD1 (5 bases). V was clipped by 6 bases and J by 1 base, with 15 bases between them. From germline, CDR1 is SNHLY and CDR2 FYNNEI. The CDR3 has 15 amino acids. The CDR3 loop is CASSLETAGNTEAFF. CDR3 sequence (DNA): TGTGCCAGCAGCTTGGAGACAGCGGGGAACACTGAAGCTTTCTTT.

This chain uses TRBV5-1 with TRBJ2-2; the match to TRBD2 covers 16 bases. Germline CDR1 reads SGHRS; CDR2 reads YFSETQ. Trimming took 3 bases from V and 4 from J; bases not matched to a gene: 12. This CDR3 is built from 20 residues. In nucleotides, the CDR3 is TGCGCCAGCAGCTCACCTGCCGGGACTAGCGGGAGGGCCGGCACCGGGGAGCTGTTTTTT. Translating gives CASSSPAGTSGRAGTGELFF. The complete variable domain, with remaining parts taken from reference TRBV5-1 and TRBJ2-2, reads KAGVTQTPRYLIKTRGQQVTLSCSPISGHRSVSWYQQTPGQGLQFLFEYFSETQRNKGNFPGRFSGRQFSNSRSEMNVSTLELGDSALYLCASSSPAGTSGRAGTGELFFGEGSRLTVL.

This clonotype was detected many times. J is TRBJ2-5 and V is TRBV3-1; a weak D match, TRBD2 (5 bases). The CDR3 is made up of 13 amino acids. The V gene's germline CDR1 is LGHDT and CDR2 YNNKEL (reference sequence). The V end was cut by 0 bases, the J end by 5 bases, with 7 bases between. CDR3 DNA: TGTGCCAGCAGCCAAGAATGGGAGGAGACCCAGTACTTC. Translated: CASSQEWEETQYF.

In its sample, this clonotype was seen many times. The rearrangement links TRBV5-6 to TRBJ2-7; 12 bases are shared with TRBD2. The trim removed 4 bases at V and 0 bases at J, leaving 8 bases unmatched. From germline, CDR1 is SGHDT and CDR2 YYEEEE. There are 17 residues in the CDR3. The CDR3 sequence is CASSPGLAGSISYEQYF. CDR3 in DNA: TGTGCCAGCAGCCCCGGACTAGCGGGGTCGATCTCCTACGAGCAGTACTTC.

This clonotype was recorded at least ten times. This chain links TRBV6-1 with TRBJ2-1, with no clear D. The length of the CDR3 is 17 residues. CDR1 is MNHNS, CDR2 SASEGT, per germline. V lost 4 bases and J lost 0, with 16 bases in between. The CDR3 is CASSVSAARSSYNEQFF. For the CDR3, the DNA is TGTGCCAGCAGTGTTTCTGCGGCGCGGAGCTCCTACAATGAGCAGTTCTTC.

This clonotype came up many times. The chain couples TRBV24-1 to TRBJ2-2, with 8 bases lining up with TRBD2. Germline V gives CDR1 KGHDR, CDR2 SFDVKD. The CDR3 extends over 18 amino acids. Germline trimming cut 3 bases from V and 4 bases from J; bases unmatched to any gene: 12. CDR3 residues: CATSDRKPPSGSTGELFF. CDR3 nucleotide sequence: TGTGCCACCAGTGATCGAAAACCCCCTAGCGGGTCCACCGGGGAGCTGTTTTTT.

This clonotype was counted between two and nine times. The chain employs TRBV7-6 and TRBJ2-7, with no clear D. The CDR3 loop spans 21 amino acids. Deletions cut 4 bases from V and 2 bases from J, with 33 bases between. CDR1 SGHVS and CDR2 FNYEAQ come from the germline V gene. CDR3 DNA sequence: TGTGCCAGCAGCTATACCCTCCAACAGTTACCGACCTATATTCCGACCTACGAGCAGTACTTC. This encodes CASSYTLQQLPTYIPTYEQYF.

This rearrangement joins TRBV14 to TRBJ2-5; 13 bases agree with TRBD2. CDR1 and CDR2 from the germline V gene are SGHDN and FVKESK. Trimming took 1 base from V and 7 from J; bases not matched to a gene: 12. This CDR3 is 18 amino acids long. The CDR3 region is CASSQAPTTSGRAGTQYF. Here the CDR3 DNA reads TGTGCCAGCAGCCAAGCCCCGACCACTAGCGGGAGGGCAGGGACCCAGTACTTC.

This clonotype was found many times. The chain joins TRBV24-1 to TRBJ2-3; the match to TRBD2 covers 12 bases. The CDR3 totals 15 residues. Per germline, CDR1 KGHDR and CDR2 SFDVKD. J gave up 4 bases and V 5 bases, and 3 bases lay outside the gene matches. The CDR3 reads CATSGSSGRADTQYF. As DNA, the CDR3 is TGTGCCACCAGTGGGTCTAGCGGGAGGGCAGATACGCAGTATTTT.

There are a few counts of this clonotype. This chain connects TRBV4-1 to TRBJ1-5; the D is unclear. The CDR3 contains 15 residues. Trimming shortened V by 0 bases and J by 5 bases, and 11 bases separated the two germline ends. Looked up from germline, CDR1 is MGHRA and CDR2 is YSYEKL. The CDR3 sequence: CASSQDGRTDQPQHF. The CDR3 nucleotides read TGCGCCAGCAGCCAAGACGGGAGGACCGATCAGCCCCAGCATTTT.

The rearrangement links TRBV14 to TRBJ2-6; no firm D call. Germline V gives CDR1 SGHDN, CDR2 FVKESK. Trimming cost V 0 bases and J 3 bases, with 6 bases left between them. The CDR3 loop spans 15 amino acids. The CDR3 spells CASSQDWGGANVLTF. The CDR3 DNA follows: TGTGCCAGCAGCCAAGATTGGGGTGGGGCCAACGTCCTGACTTTC.

Note on this clonotype: At one boundary the junction diverges from the germline segment, which might be a read error. The rearrangement joins TRBV6-1 to TRBJ2-1; TRBD2 matches 11 bases. This CDR3 contains 15 residues. The V gene's germline CDR1 is MNHNS and CDR2 SASEGT. Written as DNA, the CDR3 is TGTGCCAGCAGTGCCACTAGCGGGGGCATCAATGGGCAGTTCTTC. Its protein is CASSATSGGINGQFF.

The chain joins TRBV2 to TRBJ2-3; no clear D gene. The end of the DNA aligns better with TRBJ2-5, so the J call may be wrong. The CDR3 is 12 residues long. Per germline, CDR1 SNHLY and CDR2 FYNNEI. The CDR3 sequence is CASRRTPDTQYF. CDR3 DNA sequence: TGTGCCAGCAGGCGCACCCCAGACACCCAGTACTTC.

This clonotype has at least ten counts. The rearrangement joins TRBV5-1 to TRBJ2-3; 10 bases align to TRBD2. The germline CDR1 and CDR2 sequences are SGHRS and YFSETQ. The junction had 6 bases not matched to a gene; V was cut back by 0 bases and J by 2 bases. The CDR3 runs to 17 residues. DNA of the CDR3: TGCGCCAGCAGCTTGGTGTCTAGCGGGGGAAACACAGATACGCAGTATTTT. Its protein is CASSLVSSGGNTDTQYF.

The chain joins TRBV20-1 to TRBJ2-7, with TRBD2 matching over 11 bases. The V gene's germline CDR1 is DFQATT and CDR2 SNEGSKA (reference sequence). V gave up 4 bases and J gave up 2 bases; unmatched junction bases: 10. The length of the CDR3 is 16 residues. The CDR3 DNA reads TGCAGTGCTACTTCCCGGGGACTAGCGGCAACCTACGAGCAGTACTTC. Translation: CSATSRGLAATYEQYF.

This clonotype appeared a few times. The rearrangement links TRBV24-1 to TRBJ2-1, with 10 bases matching TRBD1. CDR1 is KGHDR, CDR2 SFDVKD, per germline. The ends lost 1 base at V and 4 bases at J; junction bases unmatched: 6. The CDR3 extends over 17 amino acids. This chain's CDR3 is CATSDFGTGDSYNEQFF. The CDR3 bases are TGTGCCACCAGTGATTTCGGGACAGGGGATTCGTACAATGAGCAGTTCTTC.

This clonotype turned up a few times. The V gene is TRBV24-1, the J gene TRBJ2-2; TRBD2 might be the D (6 bases). Germline lookup yields CDR1 KGHDR and CDR2 SFDVKD. V was trimmed by 10 bases and J by 3 bases, leaving 14 bases between them. The CDR3 contains 14 residues. The CDR3 here is CATTGTPYTGELFF. CDR3 nucleotides: TGTGCCACTACCGGGACTCCATACACCGGGGAGCTGTTTTTT.

There are many counts of this clonotype. The chain links TRBV20-1 to TRBJ2-5, with 12 nucleotides matching TRBD2. Losses at the gene ends were 4 bases for V and 5 bases for J; bases not matched to a gene: 5. The germline CDR1 and CDR2 sequences are DFQATT and SNEGSKA (reference sequence). The CDR3 spans 14 residues. CDR3 DNA sequence: TGCAGTGCTATCCGACTAGCGGGAGATGAGACCCAGTACTTC. Translating gives CSAIRLAGDETQYF.

This clonotype has ten or more counts. This chain uses TRBV10-3 with TRBJ2-5; TRBD2 matches 8 bases. Germline V gene sequence: CDR1 ENHRY, CDR2 SYGVKD. CDR3 size: 13 residues. V lost 6 bases and J lost 3; bases outside the gene matches: 3. CDR3 sequence reads: CAISATSEETQYF. The CDR3 DNA is TGTGCCATCAGCGCGACTAGCGAAGAGACCCAGTACTTC.

This clonotype has at least ten counts. The chain couples TRBV28 to TRBJ1-2, with D hard to call. There are 12 residues in the CDR3. Germline V gives CDR1 MDHEN, CDR2 SYDVKM. Trimming took off 7 bases at V and 1 base at J, with 7 bases between the two ends. CDR3 loop: CASTDYNYGYTF. The CDR3, as DNA: TGTGCCAGCACCGACTATAACTATGGCTACACCTTC.

This clonotype was detected many times. The chain combines TRBV7-8 with TRBJ2-1, with 7 bases identical to TRBD1. Germline V lookup: CDR1 SGHVS, CDR2 FQNEAQ. The CDR3 loop spans 15 amino acids. The V gene end was trimmed by 1 base and the J gene end by 10 bases; junction bases not matched to a gene: 10. The CDR3 reads CASSLVFTGVMEQFF. In DNA form, the CDR3 reads TGTGCCAGCAGCTTAGTTTTTACAGGGGTGATGGAGCAGTTCTTC.

The rearrangement links TRBV30 to TRBJ2-7; TRBD2 agrees at 9 bases. CDR1 GTSNPN and CDR2 SVGIG come from the germline V gene (reference sequence). The V gene end was trimmed by 2 bases and the J gene end by 3 bases; junction bases not matched to a gene: 5. This CDR3 is 14 amino acids long. In DNA, the CDR3 is TGTGCCTGGAGTAGTATAGCGGGGGTCTACGAGCAGTACTTC. Translating it yields CAWSSIAGVYEQYF.

This clonotype occurred a few times. A far larger clone lies a single base away; this is likely a read error. V and J are TRBV27 and TRBJ2-7; 11 nucleotides match TRBD1. With V trimmed by 3 bases and J by 6 bases, 10 bases remained unmatched. The CDR3 has 16 amino acids. Germline CDR1 is MNHEY and CDR2 is SMNVEV (reference sequence). CDR3 bases: TGTGCCAGCAGTTTGCGAACCACCGGGACAGGGGGCGAGCAGTACTTC. It translates to CASSLRTTGTGGEQYF.